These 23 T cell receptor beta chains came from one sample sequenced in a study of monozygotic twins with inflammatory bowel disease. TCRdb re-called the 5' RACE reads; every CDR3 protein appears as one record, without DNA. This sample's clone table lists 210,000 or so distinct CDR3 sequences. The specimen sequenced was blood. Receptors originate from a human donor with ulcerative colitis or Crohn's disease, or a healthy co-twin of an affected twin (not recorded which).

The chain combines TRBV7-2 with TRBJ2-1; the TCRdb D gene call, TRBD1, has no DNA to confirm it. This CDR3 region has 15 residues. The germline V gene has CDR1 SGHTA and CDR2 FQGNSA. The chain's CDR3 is CASSSGQGGYNEQFF. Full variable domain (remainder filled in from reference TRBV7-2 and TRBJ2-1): GAGVSQSPSNKVTEKGKDVELRCDPISGHTALYWYRQSLGQGLEFLIYFQGNSAPDKSGLPSDRFSAERTGGSVSTLTIQRTQQEDSAVYLCASSSGQGGYNEQFFGPGTRLTVL.

The CDR3 sequence is CASKSLTTPNQPQHF. This chain uses TRBV6-1 with TRBJ1-5. CDR1 and CDR2 from the germline V gene are MNHNS and SASEGT. CDR3 length: 15 amino acids.

The chain's CDR3 is CASRGTSGVQETQYF. V is TRBV5-1 and J is TRBJ2-5; the D call from TCRdb, TRBD2, cannot be confirmed without DNA. The CDR3 is 15 residues long. The germline V gene has CDR1 SGHRS and CDR2 YFSETQ.

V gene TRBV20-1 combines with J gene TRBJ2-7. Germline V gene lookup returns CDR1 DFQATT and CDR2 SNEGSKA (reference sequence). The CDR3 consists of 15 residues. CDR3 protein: CSARDFQGHYYEQYF.

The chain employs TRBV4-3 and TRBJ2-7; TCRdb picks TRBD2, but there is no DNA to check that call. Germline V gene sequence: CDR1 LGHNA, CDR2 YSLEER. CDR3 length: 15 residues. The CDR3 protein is CASSPSLARGYEQYF.

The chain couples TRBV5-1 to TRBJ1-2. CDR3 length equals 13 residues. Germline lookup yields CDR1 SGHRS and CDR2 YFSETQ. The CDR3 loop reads CASSLEANYGYTF.

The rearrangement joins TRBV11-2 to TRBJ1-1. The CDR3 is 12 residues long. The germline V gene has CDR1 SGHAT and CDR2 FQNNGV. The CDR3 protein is CASSWEATEAFF.

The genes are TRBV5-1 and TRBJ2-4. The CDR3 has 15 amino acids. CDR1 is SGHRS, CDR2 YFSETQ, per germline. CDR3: CASSLEGWSKNIQYF.

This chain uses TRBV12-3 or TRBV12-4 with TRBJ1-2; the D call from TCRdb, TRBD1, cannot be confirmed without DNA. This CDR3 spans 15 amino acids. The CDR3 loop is CASSLYMDRAYGYTF.

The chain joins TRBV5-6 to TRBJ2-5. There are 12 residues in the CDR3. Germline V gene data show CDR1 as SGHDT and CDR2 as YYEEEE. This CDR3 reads CASSFDQETQYF.

The CDR3 loop reads CASTPTAGVAGTGELFF. The chain employs TRBV12-3 or TRBV12-4 and TRBJ2-2; the D gene TCRdb calls, TRBD2, cannot be checked with no DNA. The CDR3 is made up of 17 amino acids.

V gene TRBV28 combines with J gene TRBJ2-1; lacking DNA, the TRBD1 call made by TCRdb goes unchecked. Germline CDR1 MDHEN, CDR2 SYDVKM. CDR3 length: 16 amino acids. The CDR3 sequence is CASRFLGGNRDNEQFF.

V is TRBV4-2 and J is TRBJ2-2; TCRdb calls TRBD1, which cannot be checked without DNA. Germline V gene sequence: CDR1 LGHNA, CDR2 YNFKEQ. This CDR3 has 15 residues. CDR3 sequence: CASSRPGGEPGELFF.

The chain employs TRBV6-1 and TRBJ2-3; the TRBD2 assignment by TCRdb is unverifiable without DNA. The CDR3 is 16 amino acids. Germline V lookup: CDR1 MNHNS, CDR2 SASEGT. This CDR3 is CASTSLAGGSTDTQYF.

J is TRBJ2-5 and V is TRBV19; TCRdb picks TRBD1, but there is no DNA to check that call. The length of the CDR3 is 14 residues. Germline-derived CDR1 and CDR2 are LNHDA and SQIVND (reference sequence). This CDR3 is CASSGLSNQETQYF.

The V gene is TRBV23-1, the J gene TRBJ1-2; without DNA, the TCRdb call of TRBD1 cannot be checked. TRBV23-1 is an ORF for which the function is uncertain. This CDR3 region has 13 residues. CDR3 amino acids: CASSQQGTIGYTF.

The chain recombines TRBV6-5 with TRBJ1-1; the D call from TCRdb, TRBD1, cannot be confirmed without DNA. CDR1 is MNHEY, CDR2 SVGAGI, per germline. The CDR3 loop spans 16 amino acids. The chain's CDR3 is CASSFGQVAVNTEAFF.

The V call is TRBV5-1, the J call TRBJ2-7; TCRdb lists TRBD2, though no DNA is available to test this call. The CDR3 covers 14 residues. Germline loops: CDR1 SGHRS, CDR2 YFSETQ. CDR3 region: CASSDLAGGGEQYF.

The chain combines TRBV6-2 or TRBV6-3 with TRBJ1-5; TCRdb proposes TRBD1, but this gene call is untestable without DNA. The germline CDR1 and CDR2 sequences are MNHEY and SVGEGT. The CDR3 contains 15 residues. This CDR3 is CASSPRDGSNQPQHF.

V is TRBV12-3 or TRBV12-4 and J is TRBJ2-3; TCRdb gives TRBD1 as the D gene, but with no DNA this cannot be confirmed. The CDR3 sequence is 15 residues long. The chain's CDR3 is CASRIGQPSTDTQYF.

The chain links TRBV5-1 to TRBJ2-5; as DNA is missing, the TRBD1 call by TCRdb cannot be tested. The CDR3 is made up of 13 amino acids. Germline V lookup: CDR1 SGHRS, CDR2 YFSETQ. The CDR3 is CASSSTGEGTQYF.

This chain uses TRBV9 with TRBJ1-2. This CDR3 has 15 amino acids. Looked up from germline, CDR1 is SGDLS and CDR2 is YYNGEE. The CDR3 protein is CASSVGGGFGYGYTF.

This CDR3 reads CASSEPGQGKTGELFF. V is TRBV5-1 and J is TRBJ2-2; TCRdb's D call of TRBD1 is untestable without DNA. This CDR3 contains 16 residues. Per germline, CDR1 SGHRS and CDR2 YFSETQ.